The clone carrying this TCR beta chain was seen only once. Its antigen is not known. Using a J-beta primer mix together with a sample-barcoded 5' primer, a second PCR was run for roughly 7 to 12 cycles. TCRdb re-analysed the 5' RACE reads in MiXCR, keeping a single row per CDR3 protein. This table has about 1.8 million distinct CDR3 sequences, roughly 52% appearing once. The data belong to a study of blood T cells in healthy people across ages. General study results and limits: Unsorted PBMC input precluded a conclusive naive versus antigen-experienced comparison.

The CDR3 covers 16 residues. From germline, CDR1 is MDHEN and CDR2 SYDVKM. V lost 3 bases, J lost 6 bases, and 15 bases lay in between. Per-sample yields of isolated PBMCs were at least 6 million. The clonotype originates from a woman aged 40-49 years in good health. Sequencing was carried out using blood. This chain connects TRBV28 to TRBJ1-6, with D maybe TRBD1 (5 bases). The CDR3: CASSFNRRGGNSPLHF. CDR3 nucleotides: TGTGCCAGCAGTTTCAACCGTAGGGGCGGTAATTCACCCCTCCACTTT.